This T cell receptor beta chain stems from a study of T-cell memory formation after mild COVID-19. Study-level findings and limits: Cross-reactive memory seemingly joined, as some responding clones were found in pre-infection memory.

Only a few counts were recorded for this clonotype. Its cognate antigen is unknown. The CDR3 runs to 15 residues. The V gene end was trimmed by 3 bases and the J gene end by 5 bases; junction bases not matched to a gene: 5. Germline V gene lookup returns CDR1 SGHNT and CDR2 YYREEE (reference sequence). TCRdb re-called the 5' RACE reads with MiXCR, one entry per CDR3 protein. The repertoire holds 350,000 to 400,000 distinct CDR3 sequences, roughly 14% seen once, with about 20% in the top ten. This clonotype was sampled from a man in his late teens or twenties who had mild COVID-19 (a few samples of this study predate the infection). Cell type and time point are not known. The chain uses TRBV5-4 and TRBJ2-5; TRBD1 matches at 12 bases. The sample comprised PBMCs or a T cell subset sorted from them (not recorded which). CDR3 sequence: CASSYGTGGLETQYF. The DNA of the CDR3 is TGTGCCAGCAGCTACGGGACAGGGGGCCTGGAGACCCAGTACTTC.